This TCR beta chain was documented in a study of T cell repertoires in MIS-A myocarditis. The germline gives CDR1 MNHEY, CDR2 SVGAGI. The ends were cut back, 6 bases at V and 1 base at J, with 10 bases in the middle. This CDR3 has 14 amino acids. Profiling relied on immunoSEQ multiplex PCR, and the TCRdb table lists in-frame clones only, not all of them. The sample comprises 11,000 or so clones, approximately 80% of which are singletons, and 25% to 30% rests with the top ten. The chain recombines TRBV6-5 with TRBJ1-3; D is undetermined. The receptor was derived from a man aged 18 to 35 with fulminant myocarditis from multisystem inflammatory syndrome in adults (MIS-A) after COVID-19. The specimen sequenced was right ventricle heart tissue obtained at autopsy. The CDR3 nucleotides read TGTGCCAGCAGGTTGAGCTTTTCTGGAAACACCATATATTTT. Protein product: CASRLSFSGNTIYF.